Presented here are 10 T cell receptor beta chains from one specimen sequenced in a study of human T cells and chemical hapten exposure (dated by TCRdb to the early 2020s). Library method: RACE. Sequencer: NextSeq 500. In TCRdb, the public reads were trimmed at Q25 with fastp and aligned with MiXCR, with productive beta chains retained. Identical CDR3 proteins give one entry, which carries the most common genes and DNA. Recorded for this sample are approximately 52,000 distinct CDR3 sequences; approximately 8.8% of them occurred a single time. The ten most abundant clones make up 13% to 15% of the sample. Read against the paper, the sample's time point label means: pre-sensitization, week 0. The treatment or condition label of this sample denotes: therapeutic diphenylcyclopropenone sensitization with weekly scalp DPC. The sample was whole blood, taken in connection with sensitization to the hapten diphenylcyclopropenone (DPC). The receptors originated from a middle-aged woman with alopecia areata. Some clones in this sample may be carry-over from other donors' samples.

This clonotype was counted at least ten times. This chain uses TRBV12-3 or TRBV12-4 with TRBJ1-1; TRBD1 might be the D (6 bases). Trimming took 7 bases from V and 0 from J, leaving 18 bases between them. The length of the CDR3 is 16 residues. The CDR3 nucleotides read TGTGCCAGCACCACAGGCATGGACAGATTGAACACTGAAGCTTTCTTT. Translated, it gives CASTTGMDRLNTEAFF.

This clonotype appeared many times. The chain links TRBV19 to TRBJ2-1; perhaps D is TRBD1 or TRBD2 (5 bases each). V lost 3 bases to trimming and J lost 9 bases, with 15 bases between them. The V gene's germline CDR1 is LNHDA and CDR2 SQIVND (reference sequence). The CDR3 extends over 14 amino acids. Written as DNA, the CDR3 is TGTGCCAGTAGTATGAGTCAGGGTCGGGGTGAGCAGTTCTTC. Translation: CASSMSQGRGEQFF.

In its sample, this clonotype was seen a few times. The chain employs TRBV9 and TRBJ1-6, with 8 positions matching TRBD1. The trim removed 3 bases at V and 10 bases at J, leaving 9 bases unmatched. Per germline, CDR1 SGDLS and CDR2 YYNGEE. The CDR3 length is 15 residues. The CDR3 DNA is TGTGCCAGCAGCGGCGACAGGGGAGTTGACTCACCCCTCCACTTT. Protein product: CASSGDRGVDSPLHF. The entire variable domain, with the rest obtained from reference TRBV9 and TRBJ1-6, is as follows: DSGVTQTPKHLITATGQRVTLRCSPRSGDLSVYWYQQSLDQGLQFLIQYYNGEERAKGNILERFSAQQFPDLHSELNLSSLELGDSALYFCASSGDRGVDSPLHFGNGTRLTVT.

The table lists this clonotype with many counts. The chain joins TRBV7-9 to TRBJ2-7, with D perhaps matching TRBD1 (5 bases). Germline values: CDR1 SEHNR, CDR2 FQNEAQ (reference sequence). V was clipped by 7 bases and J by 4 bases, with 14 bases between them. This CDR3 region has 13 residues. The CDR3 region has the DNA TGTGCCAGCAAGGAAGTGGGGCAGTACGAGCAGTACTTC. Amino acid sequence: CASKEVGQYEQYF.

This clonotype occurred a few times. The rearrangement joins TRBV11-1 to TRBJ1-2, with D possibly being TRBD1 (6 bases). Germline V gives CDR1 SGHAT, CDR2 FQDESV (reference sequence). V was trimmed by 2 bases and J by 5 bases, leaving 9 bases between them. The CDR3 covers 13 residues. CDR3: CASSLPQGYGYTF. The DNA of the CDR3 is TGTGCCAGCAGCTTACCACAGGGTTATGGCTACACCTTC.

This clonotype was detected a few times. The V and J genes are TRBV3-1 and TRBJ2-3; 7 bases fit TRBD2. The CDR3 is 14 residues long. CDR1 is LGHDT and CDR2 is YNNKEL in the germline V gene (reference sequence). V was pared by 6 bases and J by 0 bases, with 3 bases of the junction left unmatched. CDR3: CASSQRGSTDTQYF. In DNA form, the CDR3 reads TGTGCCAGCAGTCAGCGGGGAAGCACAGATACGCAGTATTTT.

At least ten counts were recorded for this clonotype. The rearrangement links TRBV27 to TRBJ2-3; TRBD1 matches at 9 bases. The ends lost 5 bases at V and 5 bases at J; junction bases unmatched: 8. Per the germline V gene, CDR1 is MNHEY and CDR2 is SMNVEV (reference sequence). CDR3 length equals 15 residues. This CDR3 is CASSTQTGGVDTQYF. For the CDR3, the DNA is TGTGCCAGCAGTACGCAGACAGGGGGAGTAGATACGCAGTATTTT.

V usage is TRBV2 and J usage is TRBJ2-1, with 7 positions matching TRBD2. This CDR3 region has 14 residues. J lost 0 bases, V lost 7 bases, and 3 bases had no gene match. Per germline, CDR1 SNHLY and CDR2 FYNNEI. CDR3 loop: CASTRDYSYNEQFF. The CDR3 coding sequence is TGTGCCAGCACCCGGGACTACTCCTACAATGAGCAGTTCTTC. The full variable domain, completed using reference TRBV2 and TRBJ2-1, is EPEVTQTPSHQVTQMGQEVILRCVPISNHLYFYWYRQILGQKVEFLVSFYNNEISEKSEIFDDQFSVERPDGSNFTLKIRSTKLEDSAMYFCASTRDYSYNEQFFGPGTRLTVL.

This chain connects TRBV19 to TRBJ2-2; no clear D gene. CDR1 is LNHDA and CDR2 is SQIVND in the germline V gene (reference sequence). The V end lost 9 bases, the J end lost 2 bases, and 13 bases lay between the germline ends. CDR3 size: 14 residues. CDR3 coding DNA: TGTGCCAGCGTTTTAACCCCTAACACCGGGGAGCTGTTTTTT. Protein: CASVLTPNTGELFF.

This clonotype was counted many times. V gene TRBV5-1 combines with J gene TRBJ1-1; 9 nucleotides align to TRBD1. Germline V lookup: CDR1 SGHRS, CDR2 YFSETQ. V trimming: 0 bases; J trimming: 5 bases; junction bases outside the gene matches: 8. The CDR3 totals 16 residues. Written as DNA, the CDR3 is TGCGCCAGCAGCTTGGCCGGGACAGGGAGGGGGACTGAAGCTTTCTTT. This sequence encodes CASSLAGTGRGTEAFF.